These 27 T cell receptor beta chains were all obtained from the same sample, sequenced in a study of blood T cell repertoires in COVID-19. The table came from immunoSEQ multiplex PCR; TCRdb's copy has only in-frame clones and leaves some out. The table shows about 200,000 clones, with 75% to 85% occurring only once. What was sequenced was PBMCs or T cells enriched from blood (not recorded which). The source of these receptors is a man aged 35 to 55 who had recovered from COVID-19.

The chain couples TRBV7-2 to TRBJ2-1; TRBD2 aligns across 13 bases. CDR3 length: 15 residues. Looked up from germline, CDR1 is SGHTA and CDR2 is FQGNSA. Unmatched junction bases numbered 5, after V lost 4 bases and J lost 8 bases. For the CDR3, the DNA is TGTGCCAGCAGCTCCAGACTAGCGGGAGGATATGAGCAGTTCTTC. Its protein product is CASSSRLAGGYEQFF.

The rearrangement joins TRBV19 to TRBJ2-2; 7 bases match TRBD2. Germline trimming cut 7 bases from V and 5 bases from J; bases unmatched to any gene: 16. This CDR3 has 17 amino acids. Germline assignment: CDR1 LNHDA and CDR2 SQIVND (reference sequence). CDR3 region: CASNTVLAGTGTGELFF. CDR3 sequence (DNA): TGTGCCAGTAATACAGTTTTAGCGGGTACGGGAACCGGGGAGCTGTTTTTT. The complete variable domain, with remaining parts taken from reference TRBV19 and TRBJ2-2, reads DGGITQSPKYLFRKEGQNVTLSCEQNLNHDAMYWYRQDPGQGLRLIYYSQIVNDFQKGDIAEGYSVSREKKESFPLTVTSAQKNPTAFYLCASNTVLAGTGTGELFFGEGSRLTVL.

The DNA for the CDR3 is TGTGCCAGCAGCTTGTTTGACAGAACTGAAGCTTTCTTT. This codes for CASSLFDRTEAFF. The chain recombines TRBV11-3 with TRBJ1-1, with D possibly being TRBD1 (5 bases). V was trimmed by 3 bases and J by 5 bases, leaving 10 bases between them. Germline V gene sequence: CDR1 SGHNT, CDR2 YENEEA. There are 13 residues in the CDR3.

The chain links TRBV7-3 to TRBJ2-1; D possibly corresponds to TRBD2 (5 bases). From germline, CDR1 is SGHTA and CDR2 FQGTGA. The CDR3 consists of 15 residues. V shed 2 bases and J shed 5 bases, with 13 bases lying between them. The CDR3 region has the DNA TGTGCCAGCAGCTTAGAACCTCGGGGAAACAATGAGCAGTTCTTC. Translating gives CASSLEPRGNNEQFF.

This rearrangement joins TRBV2 to TRBJ2-2; the D gene is possibly TRBD1 (5 bases). CDR3 length: 15 residues. CDR1 is SNHLY, CDR2 FYNNEI, per germline. Trimming pared 4 bases from V and 0 bases from J, leaving 9 bases between. The CDR3 DNA follows: TGTGCCAGCAGTGGGGGCAACGCGAACACCGGGGAGCTGTTTTTT. As protein: CASSGGNANTGELFF.

This rearrangement joins TRBV9 to TRBJ1-6; a possible D gene is TRBD1 (5 bases). The V and J ends lost 0 bases and 7 bases respectively, with 11 bases between them. In germline, CDR1 is SGDLS, CDR2 YYNGEE. The CDR3 has 15 residues. This chain's CDR3 is CASSVGGGFNSPLHF. The CDR3 DNA follows: TGTGCCAGCAGCGTAGGTGGGGGGTTCAATTCACCCCTCCACTTT. Together with reference TRBV9 and TRBJ1-6, the CDR3 gives the full variable domain: DSGVTQTPKHLITATGQRVTLRCSPRSGDLSVYWYQQSLDQGLQFLIQYYNGEERAKGNILERFSAQQFPDLHSELNLSSLELGDSALYFCASSVGGGFNSPLHFGNGTRLTVT.

The V and J genes are TRBV4-3 and TRBJ1-1; D is unclear. Germline CDR1 and CDR2: LGHNA and YSLEER. The germline V and J ends were trimmed by 1 base and 2 bases, with 11 bases remaining between them. This CDR3 region has 15 residues. CDR3 residues: CASSQGRGSNTEAFF. The CDR3 nucleotides read TGCGCCAGCAGCCAAGGAAGAGGAAGCAACACTGAAGCTTTCTTT.

The chain couples TRBV7-8 to TRBJ2-2, with TRBD2 matching 8 bases. Trimming cost V 2 bases and J 4 bases; bases outside gene matches: 3. This CDR3 has 15 residues. Germline lookup yields CDR1 SGHVS and CDR2 FQNEAQ. The CDR3 DNA sequence: TGTGCCAGCAGCTTAAGTCTAGCGGGCACCGGGGAGCTGTTTTTT. Residues: CASSLSLAGTGELFF.

This clone was recorded only once. The chain joins TRBV2 to TRBJ2-1, with a possible D match to TRBD1 (7 bases). The CDR3 consists of 15 residues. CDR1 is SNHLY, CDR2 FYNNEI, per germline. V lost 8 bases, J lost 7 bases, and 21 bases lay in between. The CDR3 protein is CASAGQALAGNEQFF. CDR3 in DNA: TGTGCCAGCGCTGGACAGGCGTTGGCGGGGAATGAGCAGTTCTTC.

This clone was seen only a few times. The chain links TRBV5-4 to TRBJ1-2, with a possible D match to TRBD1 (5 bases). Germline-derived CDR1 and CDR2 are SGHNT and YYREEE (reference sequence). With 4 bases removed from V and 6 bases from J, the gap between germline ends came to 13 bases. The CDR3 loop spans 13 amino acids. The CDR3 DNA sequence: TGTGCCAGCAGCCTCCCCAGGGCCAATGGCTACACCTTC. This gives the protein CASSLPRANGYTF.

This clone was counted a few times. This sequence joins TRBV19 and TRBJ2-1; the D gene is possibly TRBD2 (6 bases). Trimming left V 4 bases short and J 9 bases short, with 16 bases between. CDR3 length equals 14 residues. Germline assignment: CDR1 LNHDA and CDR2 SQIVND (reference sequence). The CDR3 DNA reads as TGTGCCAGTAGTAATCGGGAGTGGGGTGCTGAGCAGTTCTTC. It encodes CASSNREWGAEQFF.

J is TRBJ2-7 and V is TRBV7-2; TRBD2 matches at 9 bases. V trimming: 4 bases; J trimming: 5 bases; junction bases outside the gene matches: 9. Germline values: CDR1 SGHTA, CDR2 FQGNSA. This CDR3 is 15 amino acids long. The CDR3 here is CASSSFSGRKNEQYF. The CDR3 DNA reads TGTGCCAGCAGCTCGTTTAGCGGGAGAAAAAACGAGCAGTACTTC.

The CDR3 protein is CASSPTSGGHGDNEQFF. The CDR3 bases are TGTGCCAGCTCACCGACTAGCGGGGGACACGGCGACAATGAGCAGTTCTTC. This sequence joins TRBV18 and TRBJ2-1, with 12 bases aligning to TRBD2. This CDR3 contains 17 residues. J gave up 5 bases and V 3 bases, and 8 bases lay outside the gene matches. CDR1 and CDR2 from the germline V gene are KGHSH and LQKENI.

The rearrangement uses TRBV28 and TRBJ1-1; 7 bases are shared with TRBD1. The CDR3 loop spans 13 amino acids. The V gene end was trimmed by 10 bases and the J gene end by 0 bases; junction bases not matched to a gene: 5. The germline V gene has CDR1 MDHEN and CDR2 SYDVKM. Here the CDR3 reads CAISQGLNTEAFF. CDR3 nucleotide sequence: TGTGCCATATCACAGGGGTTGAACACTGAAGCTTTCTTT.

The rearrangement links TRBV7-8 to TRBJ2-1, with TRBD2 matching 11 bases. The CDR3 runs to 14 residues. V lost 5 bases, J lost 7 bases, and 4 bases stayed unmatched. Looked up from germline, CDR1 is SGHVS and CDR2 is FQNEAQ. In DNA form, the CDR3 reads TGTGCCAGCAGCCCTTGGACTAGCGGGAATGAGCAGTTCTTC. Translation gives CASSPWTSGNEQFF.

The chain joins TRBV19 to TRBJ2-3, with 10 bases matching TRBD2. The trim removed 4 bases at V and 3 bases at J, leaving 10 bases unmatched. Germline loops: CDR1 LNHDA, CDR2 SQIVND (reference sequence). The CDR3 loop spans 17 amino acids. CDR3 residues: CASSRLAGGGLTDTQYF. The CDR3 region has the DNA TGTGCCAGTAGTAGATTAGCGGGAGGAGGGTTGACAGATACGCAGTATTTT. The variable domain in full, with the rest retrieved from reference TRBV19 and TRBJ2-3, is DGGITQSPKYLFRKEGQNVTLSCEQNLNHDAMYWYRQDPGQGLRLIYYSQIVNDFQKGDIAEGYSVSREKKESFPLTVTSAQKNPTAFYLCASSRLAGGGLTDTQYFGPGTRLTVL.

The rearrangement uses TRBV7-6 and TRBJ2-2; 9 nucleotides match TRBD2. This CDR3 has 16 amino acids. CDR1 is SGHVS, CDR2 FNYEAQ, per germline. Trimming removed 4 bases from V and 2 bases from J; junction bases left unmatched: 5. The CDR3 loop is CASSSRLADNTGELFF. In DNA form, the CDR3 reads TGTGCCAGCAGCTCAAGACTAGCGGATAACACCGGGGAGCTGTTTTTT.

J is TRBJ2-1 and V is TRBV18; weak D call: TRBD2 (5 bases). The CDR3 extends over 16 amino acids. Germline V gene sequence: CDR1 KGHSH, CDR2 LQKENI. The V end was cut by 2 bases, the J end by 7 bases, with 18 bases between. The CDR3 spells CASSPKSRGRLNEQFF. The CDR3 DNA follows: TGTGCCAGCTCACCAAAGAGTCGAGGGCGACTGAATGAGCAGTTCTTC.

CDR3 DNA sequence: TGCAGCGGGAGGGAGGGAGATACGCAGTATTTT. It yields the protein CSGREGDTQYF. The chain employs TRBV20-1 and TRBJ2-3; 8 nucleotides agree with TRBD2. The CDR3 extends over 11 amino acids. The germline V gene has CDR1 DFQATT and CDR2 SNEGSKA (reference sequence).

The chain uses TRBV2 and TRBJ2-1; 8 bases are a match to TRBD1. Germline V gene sequence: CDR1 SNHLY, CDR2 FYNNEI. The trim removed 4 bases at V and 0 bases at J, leaving 5 bases unmatched. The length of the CDR3 is 16 residues. The CDR3 is CASSVDRDSSYNEQFF. DNA for the CDR3: TGTGCCAGCAGTGTGGACAGGGATAGCTCCTACAATGAGCAGTTCTTC. The full variable domain, completed using reference TRBV2 and TRBJ2-1, is EPEVTQTPSHQVTQMGQEVILRCVPISNHLYFYWYRQILGQKVEFLVSFYNNEISEKSEIFDDQFSVERPDGSNFTLKIRSTKLEDSAMYFCASSVDRDSSYNEQFFGPGTRLTVL.

The rearrangement links TRBV30 to TRBJ1-1, with D perhaps TRBD1 (6 bases). This CDR3 is 11 amino acids long. Germline CDR1 is GTSNPN and CDR2 is SVGIG (reference sequence). Trimming left V 4 bases short and J 10 bases short, with 13 bases between. CDR3 loop: CAWTGGGGAFF. As DNA, the CDR3 is TGTGCCTGGACGGGAGGGGGGGGAGCTTTCTTT.

DNA of the CDR3: TGCGCCAGCAGCTTGACAGGGGGAGGCTACACCTTC. It yields the protein CASSLTGGGYTF. The chain links TRBV5-1 to TRBJ1-2; 8 positions match TRBD1. CDR3 length: 12 residues. V was pared by 1 base and J by 8 bases, with 1 base of the junction left unmatched. Germline V CDR1 and CDR2: SGHRS, YFSETQ.

V gene TRBV4-1 combines with J gene TRBJ1-2; 8 bases line up with TRBD1. V dropped 1 base and J dropped 5; count of bases not matched to a gene: 6. From germline, CDR1 is MGHRA and CDR2 YSYEKL. CDR3 length: 15 amino acids. The CDR3 DNA follows: TGCGCCAGCAGCCAAGCCCAGGGGGCCCTATATGGCTACACCTTC. Its translation: CASSQAQGALYGYTF.

The chain carries TRBV11-2 and TRBJ1-2; D is undetermined. Trimming took off 0 bases at V and 4 bases at J, with 9 bases between the two ends. Germline CDR1 SGHAT, CDR2 FQNNGV. The CDR3 sequence is 14 residues long. The CDR3, as DNA: TGTGCCAGCAGCTTAGACCGACACAGCTATGGCTACACCTTC. Its protein is CASSLDRHSYGYTF.

This clone was recorded only once. The chain combines TRBV7-9 with TRBJ1-2, with TRBD1 as a possible D gene (5 bases). The CDR3 runs to 13 residues. The V end lost 6 bases, the J end lost 5 bases, and 13 bases lay between the germline ends. CDR1 and CDR2 from the germline V gene are SEHNR and FQNEAQ (reference sequence). In DNA, the CDR3 is TGTGCCAGCAGAGGGGCGGGGGTATATGGCTACACCTTC. It codes for CASRGAGVYGYTF. Looking up the rest from reference TRBV7-9 and TRBJ1-2 gives the full variable domain: DTGVSQNPRHKITKRGQNVTFRCDPISEHNRLYWYRQTLGQGPEFLTYFQNEAQLEKSRLLSDRFSAERPKGSFSTLEIQRTEQGDSAMYLCASRGAGVYGYTFGSGTRLTVV.

The chain has TRBV7-7 and TRBJ2-5; maybe TRBD1 (5 bases). This CDR3 has 13 amino acids. Germline values: CDR1 SSHAT, CDR2 FNYEAQ (reference sequence). V gave up 1 base and J gave up 10 bases, with 13 bases separating them. The CDR3 reads CASSLDVVQGQYF. DNA of the CDR3: TGTGCCAGCAGCTTAGATGTCGTCCAGGGCCAGTACTTC.

V gene TRBV2 combines with J gene TRBJ1-3, with a possible D match to TRBD1 (5 bases). V lost 4 bases and J lost 0, with 16 bases in between. This CDR3 comprises 17 residues. The germline V gene encodes CDR1 SNHLY and CDR2 FYNNEI. Here the CDR3 reads CASSGPPAGNSGNTIYF. CDR3 bases: TGTGCCAGCAGTGGTCCTCCAGCAGGGAACTCTGGAAACACCATATATTTT.